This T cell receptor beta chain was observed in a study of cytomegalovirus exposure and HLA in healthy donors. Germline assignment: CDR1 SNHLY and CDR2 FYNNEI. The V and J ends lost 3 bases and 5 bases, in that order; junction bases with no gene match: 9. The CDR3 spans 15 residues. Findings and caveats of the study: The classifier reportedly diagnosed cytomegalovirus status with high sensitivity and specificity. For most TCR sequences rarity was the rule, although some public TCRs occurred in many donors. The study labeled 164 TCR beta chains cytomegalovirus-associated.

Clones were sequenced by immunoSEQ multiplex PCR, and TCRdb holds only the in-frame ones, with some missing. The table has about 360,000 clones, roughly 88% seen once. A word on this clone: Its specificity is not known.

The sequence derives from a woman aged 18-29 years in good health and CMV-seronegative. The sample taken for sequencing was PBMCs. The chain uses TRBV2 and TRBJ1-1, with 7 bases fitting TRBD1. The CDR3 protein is CASSEYQTGRTEAFF. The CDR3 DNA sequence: TGTGCCAGCAGTGAGTATCAGACAGGGCGTACTGAAGCTTTCTTT.